A single sample is the source of the 23 T cell receptor beta chains below, sequenced in a study of identical twins. TCRdb reprocessed the 5' RACE reads with MiXCR, giving one entry per CDR3 protein. The data show around 280,000 distinct CDR3 sequences, approximately 8.5% seen once. In addition, the sample was reused for a study of yellow fever vaccine responses in identical twins.

Source material: memory (CD45RO+) T cells sorted from blood. The receptors stem from a woman younger than 35 in good health.

This rearrangement joins TRBV5-4 to TRBJ2-1, with a weak D call TRBD2 (5 bases). V lost 4 bases and J 5 bases, leaving 16 bases between the germline ends. The CDR3 runs 15 residues. Germline V gene sequence: CDR1 SGHNT, CDR2 YYREEE (reference sequence). The CDR3 protein is CASSPHREGNNEQFF. CDR3 nucleotides: TGTGCCAGCAGCCCCCACCGGGAAGGAAACAATGAGCAGTTCTTC.

This clonotype showed up many times. The J gene is TRBJ2-1, the V gene TRBV7-3; no clear D gene. The V gene lost 5 bases and the J gene lost 9 bases, with 14 bases spanning the gap. Germline values: CDR1 SGHTA, CDR2 FQGTGA. This CDR3 region has 13 residues. CDR3 in amino acids: CASSARREAEQFF. The CDR3 nucleotides read TGTGCCAGCAGCGCCCGAAGGGAAGCTGAGCAGTTCTTC. The variable domain in full, with the rest retrieved from reference TRBV7-3 and TRBJ2-1, is GAGVSQTPSNKVTEKGKYVELRCDPISGHTALYWYRQSLGQGPEFLIYFQGTGAADDSGLPNDRFFAVRPEGSVSTLKIQRTERGDSAVYLCASSARREAEQFFGPGTRLTVL.

This clonotype showed up many times. The gene calls are TRBV12-3 or TRBV12-4 and TRBJ1-5; 7 positions agree with TRBD1. With 6 bases clipped from V and 0 bases from J, the junction kept 11 bases outside the gene matches. The CDR3 consists of 17 residues. The CDR3 DNA sequence: TGTGCCAGCAGGTGGGGACAGAACCCTTATAGCAATCAGCCCCAGCATTTT. It translates to CASRWGQNPYSNQPQHF.

At least ten counts were recorded for this clonotype. The chain carries TRBV28 and TRBJ2-2; the D is unclear. Deletions cut 2 bases from V and 7 bases from J, with 14 bases between. Germline V CDR1 and CDR2: MDHEN, SYDVKM. The CDR3 has 15 residues. CDR3 in amino acids: CASSLRVPRSGELFF. CDR3 DNA: TGTGCCAGCAGTTTACGAGTGCCGCGCAGCGGGGAGCTGTTTTTT.

Many counts were recorded for this clonotype. The J gene is TRBJ1-1, the V gene TRBV20-1; 7 nucleotides match TRBD1. CDR3 length equals 15 residues. With V trimmed by 3 bases and J by 0 bases, 7 bases remained unmatched. Per germline, CDR1 DFQATT and CDR2 SNEGSKA (reference sequence). The CDR3 bases are TGCAGTGCTAGTGAGGGGGCCGACATGAACACTGAAGCTTTCTTT. This encodes CSASEGADMNTEAFF.

In its sample, this clonotype was seen many times. CDR3 nucleotides: TGTGCCAGCAGTTTCGGCGGGAGGGCCCAGGATGAGCAGTTCTTC. Protein: CASSFGGRAQDEQFF. This chain links TRBV12-3 or TRBV12-4 with TRBJ2-1, with 9 bases lining up with TRBD2. The length of the CDR3 is 15 residues. Trimming removed 3 bases from V and 8 bases from J; junction bases left unmatched: 8.

This clonotype occurred many times. V usage is TRBV24-1 and J usage is TRBJ2-1, with 7 bases fitting TRBD1. V shed 3 bases and J 6 bases; nucleotides not matched to a gene: 7. There are 15 residues in the CDR3. Looked up from germline, CDR1 is KGHDR and CDR2 is SFDVKD. The CDR3 DNA reads as TGTGCCACCAGTGATGCCCAGGGGGTTCTCAATGAGCAGTTCTTC. Its protein is CATSDAQGVLNEQFF.

The chain recombines TRBV9 with TRBJ2-2; 8 bases fit TRBD1. V dropped 3 bases and J dropped 6; count of bases not matched to a gene: 7. This CDR3 comprises 15 residues. Germline-derived CDR1 and CDR2 are SGDLS and YYNGEE. CDR3 sequence (DNA): TGTGCCAGCAGCGAGACAGGGGCAGGGGCCGGGGAGCTGTTTTTT. Residues: CASSETGAGAGELFF.

The V gene is TRBV7-6, the J gene TRBJ2-1; 9 bases are a match to TRBD2. Per the germline V gene, CDR1 is SGHVS and CDR2 is FNYEAQ. The CDR3 spans 15 residues. The V gene end was trimmed by 4 bases and the J gene end by 6 bases; junction bases not matched to a gene: 7. The CDR3 loop is CASSWSSGASNEQFF. Written as DNA, the CDR3 is TGTGCCAGCAGCTGGTCTAGCGGGGCCTCCAATGAGCAGTTCTTC.

This clonotype occurred many times. The rearrangement joins TRBV28 to TRBJ1-1, with D tentatively TRBD1 (5 bases). Looked up from germline, CDR1 is MDHEN and CDR2 is SYDVKM. The CDR3 runs 17 residues. V lost 5 bases and J lost 0, with 19 bases in between. CDR3 DNA: TGTGCCAGCAGTCCGCTGTATGGGGGGTCCATGAACACTGAAGCTTTCTTT. Encoded protein: CASSPLYGGSMNTEAFF.

The chain couples TRBV6-4 to TRBJ1-1, with D tentatively TRBD1 (6 bases). In germline, CDR1 is MRHNA, CDR2 SNTAGT. V dropped 0 bases and J dropped 4 bases, with 6 bases sitting between them. There are 13 residues in the CDR3. The CDR3 DNA sequence: TGTGCCAGCAGTGACTCACAGGGCACTGAAGCTTTCTTT. Encoded protein: CASSDSQGTEAFF.

This clonotype was observed a handful of times. V and J are TRBV4-2 and TRBJ2-5, with 9 bases matching TRBD1. The V and J ends lost 0 bases and 5 bases, in that order; junction bases with no gene match: 7. CDR1 and CDR2 from the germline V gene are LGHNA and YNFKEQ. There are 16 residues in the CDR3. CDR3 protein: CASSQDRDRDRETQYF. Written as DNA, the CDR3 is TGTGCCAGCAGCCAAGACCGGGACAGGGATAGGGAGACCCAGTACTTC.

At least ten counts were recorded for this clonotype. The chain carries TRBV9 and TRBJ1-4; D perhaps matches TRBD1 (5 bases). The V gene's germline CDR1 is SGDLS and CDR2 YYNGEE. The ends were cut back, 0 bases at V and 7 bases at J, with 13 bases in the middle. This CDR3 comprises 15 residues. CDR3 bases: TGTGCCAGCAGCGTAGGCGACAGCGCCCCTGAAAAACTGTTTTTT. Its translation: CASSVGDSAPEKLFF.

This clonotype was found once. The rearrangement links TRBV5-3 to TRBJ1-4; D call uncertain. TRBV5-3 is an open reading frame whose function is uncertain. This CDR3 is 17 amino acids long. The germline V and J ends were trimmed by 9 bases and 0 bases, with 21 bases remaining between them. The CDR3, as DNA: TGTGCCATGAGCTCTGAGCTGGGCAGCGCAACTAATGAAAAACTGTTTTTT. This gives the protein CAMSSELGSATNEKLFF.

Many counts were recorded for this clonotype. An end of the junction differs from the germline gene, which may be a read error. The V and J genes are TRBV27 and TRBJ2-7; D possibly corresponds to TRBD1 (5 bases). Germline V CDR1 and CDR2: MNHEY, SMNVEV (reference sequence). The CDR3 consists of 14 residues. The CDR3 region has the DNA TGTGCCAGCAGCCTAGGGGTGATCTCCCACGAGCAGTACTTC. Translating gives CASSLGVISHEQYF.

This clonotype occurred many times. The chain joins TRBV29-1 to TRBJ1-3; TRBD1 is a possible D gene (6 bases). Germline CDR1 SQVTM, CDR2 ANQGSEA. The germline V and J ends were trimmed by 6 bases and 4 bases, with 16 bases remaining between them. The CDR3 runs to 14 residues. CDR3 sequence reads: CSVLHRESGNTIYF. The CDR3 bases are TGCAGCGTCTTACACAGGGAAAGCGGAAACACCATATATTTT.

In its sample, this clonotype was seen many times. The chain links TRBV5-1 to TRBJ1-2; 7 bases match TRBD1. The V and J ends lost 7 bases and 2 bases, in that order; junction bases with no gene match: 5. The germline CDR1 and CDR2 sequences are SGHRS and YFSETQ. The CDR3 is 13 amino acids. CDR3 bases: TGCGCCAGCCGGGACAGTCACAACTATGGCTACACCTTC. Translation: CASRDSHNYGYTF.

This clonotype was counted a few times. This chain uses TRBV9 with TRBJ2-3; D is ambiguous. The V gene's germline CDR1 is SGDLS and CDR2 YYNGEE. CDR3 size: 15 residues. V lost 0 bases to trimming and J lost 2 bases, with 10 bases between them. CDR3 sequence reads: CASSVGGEITDTQYF. CDR3 nucleotide sequence: TGTGCCAGCAGCGTAGGTGGAGAGATCACAGATACGCAGTATTTT.

The V and J genes are TRBV7-9 and TRBJ2-7, with D maybe TRBD1 (6 bases). CDR3 length: 12 amino acids. Germline V gene data show CDR1 as SEHNR and CDR2 as FQNEAQ (reference sequence). V was pared by 5 bases and J by 3 bases, with 8 bases between. CDR3: CASSQTGYEQYF. The CDR3 region has the DNA TGTGCCAGCAGCCAGACAGGCTACGAGCAGTACTTC.

This clonotype was picked up a small number of times. This chain joins TRBV15 and TRBJ2-5, with 12 bases that match TRBD2. Trimming at V came to 0 bases and at J to 9 bases, leaving 8 bases not matched to a gene. The germline gives CDR1 LNHNV, CDR2 YYDKDF (reference sequence). The CDR3 contains 16 residues. The CDR3 DNA follows: TGTGCCACCAGCAGAGATCCCGGTCTAGCGGGGGGGCCCCAGTACTTC. It codes for CATSRDPGLAGGPQYF.

This clonotype was observed at least ten times. The V call is TRBV7-9, the J call TRBJ2-1; D gene uncertain. The CDR3 has 15 amino acids. V shed 4 bases and J shed 5 bases, with 15 bases lying between them. Looked up from germline, CDR1 is SEHNR and CDR2 is FQNEAQ (reference sequence). The chain's CDR3 is CASSYSEQTNNEQFF. The DNA of the CDR3 is TGTGCCAGCAGCTATTCGGAACAGACCAACAATGAGCAGTTCTTC.

The genes are TRBV20-1 and TRBJ1-4; D remains ambiguous. CDR3 length equals 15 residues. The ends were cut back, 0 bases at V and 0 bases at J, with 8 bases in the middle. Germline loops: CDR1 DFQATT, CDR2 SNEGSKA (reference sequence). CDR3 coding DNA: TGCAGTGCTAGAGATTACAGACCAACTAATGAAAAACTGTTTTTT. This sequence encodes CSARDYRPTNEKLFF.

This clonotype was detected a few times. The genes are TRBV5-1 and TRBJ1-2; D remains ambiguous. Germline V gene sequence: CDR1 SGHRS, CDR2 YFSETQ. The CDR3 spans 16 residues. Trimming removed 3 bases at V and 4 bases at J, with 19 bases between. The CDR3 DNA follows: TGCGCCAGCAGCTCGGACGGTTACGAGACAAGCTATGGCTACACCTTC. This encodes CASSSDGYETSYGYTF.